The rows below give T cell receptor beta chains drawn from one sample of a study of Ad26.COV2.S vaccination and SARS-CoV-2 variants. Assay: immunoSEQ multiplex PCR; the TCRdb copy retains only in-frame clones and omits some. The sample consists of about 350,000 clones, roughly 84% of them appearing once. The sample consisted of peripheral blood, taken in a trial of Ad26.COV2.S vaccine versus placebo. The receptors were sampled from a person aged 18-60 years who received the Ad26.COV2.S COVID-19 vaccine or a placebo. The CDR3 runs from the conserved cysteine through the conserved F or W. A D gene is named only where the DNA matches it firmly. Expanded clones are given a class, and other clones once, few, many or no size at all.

CASSYLAGGTYNEQFF	TGTGCCAGCAGCTACCTAGCGGGAGGAACCTACAATGAGCAGTTCTTC	TRBJ2-1	-	TRBV5-8	TRBD2	16
CASSSGVVSYEQYF	TGTGCCAGCAGCTCTGGGGTCGTCTCCTACGAGCAGTACTTC	TRBJ2-7	-	TRBV7-6	-	14
CASSDSGTGSRGYTF	TGTGCCAGCAGTGACTCCGGGACAGGGTCCCGGGGCTACACCTTC	TRBJ1-2	-	TRBV6-5	TRBD1	15
CAISDGGYSNQPQHF	TGTGCCATCAGTGATGGGGGCTATAGCAATCAGCCCCAGCATTTT	TRBJ1-5	-	TRBV10-3	-	15
CASSQGMGYTF	TGTGCCAGCAGCCAAGGCATGGGCTACACCTTC	TRBJ1-2	-	TRBV4-2	-	11
CASSLTTSGPYNEQFF	TGTGCCAGCAGCTTAACGACTAGCGGGCCCTACAATGAGCAGTTCTTC	TRBJ2-1	-	TRBV7-9	TRBD2	16
CASSPVGYTEAFF	TGTGCCAGCTCACCTGTGGGGTACACTGAAGCTTTCTTT	TRBJ1-1	-	TRBV18	-	13
CAISESFRTGGLMNTGELFF	TGTGCCATCAGTGAGTCATTCCGGACGGGAGGCCTCATGAACACCGGGGAGCTGTTTTTT	TRBJ2-2	once	TRBV10-3	TRBD2	20
CASRKRGANYNSPLHF	TGTGCCAGCAGAAAGAGAGGGGCCAACTATAATTCACCCCTCCACTTT	TRBJ1-6	-	TRBV25-1	-	16
CASTSSSKQETQYF	TGTGCCAGCACCTCTAGTTCTAAGCAAGAGACCCAGTACTTC	TRBJ2-5	-	TRBV6-6	-	14
CASSPFHEQYF	TGTGCCAGCTCACCATTCCACGAGCAGTACTTC	TRBJ2-7	-	TRBV18	-	11
CASSAHRANYGYTF	TGTGCCAGCAGCGCTCACAGGGCCAACTATGGCTACACCTTC	TRBJ1-2	-	TRBV9	-	14
CASSQDFGVGYNEQFF	TGTGCCAGCAGCCAAGATTTCGGGGTGGGCTACAATGAGCAGTTCTTC	TRBJ2-1	-	TRBV3-1/TRBV3-2	-	16
CASSLGTFTYEQYF	TGCGCCAGCAGCTTGGGGACCTTCACCTACGAGCAGTACTTC	TRBJ2-7	once	TRBV5-1	-	14
CASRKTGGYTEAFF	TGTGCCAGTAGAAAAACAGGGGGTTACACTGAAGCTTTCTTT	TRBJ1-1	once	TRBV6-5	TRBD1	14
CASSPGQPYEQYF	TGTGCCAGTAGCCCTGGACAGCCCTACGAGCAGTACTTC	TRBJ2-7	-	TRBV19	-	13
CASTPKSEVGSYEQYF	TGTGCCAGCACCCCCAAGTCTGAGGTTGGCTCCTACGAGCAGTACTTC	TRBJ2-7	-	TRBV11-2	-	16
CASSTPTAGGNQPQHF	TGTGCCAGCAGCACCCCTACGGCCGGAGGCAATCAGCCCCAGCATTTT	TRBJ1-5	-	TRBV7-2	-	16
CASSKDRGSGDTEAFF	TGTGCCAGTAGTAAGGACAGGGGAAGTGGGGACACTGAAGCTTTCTTT	TRBJ1-1	-	TRBV19	TRBD1	16
CSASLGSSYNSPLHF	TGCAGTGCTAGTCTGGGGAGCTCCTATAATTCACCCCTCCACTTT	TRBJ1-6	few	TRBV20-1	-	15
CASSLDRGYEQYF	TGTGCCAGCAGCTTAGACAGGGGGTACGAGCAGTACTTC	TRBJ2-7	-	TRBV7-9	TRBD1	13
CASSQEKGKFYEQYF	TGTGCCAGCAGCCAAGAAAAAGGGAAATTCTACGAGCAGTACTTC	TRBJ2-7	-	TRBV3-1/TRBV3-2	-	15
CASSGERWEQYF	TGTGCCAGCAGCGGGGAAAGGTGGGAGCAGTACTTC	TRBJ2-7	-	TRBV7-9	-	12
CASSEGTGGYYGYTF	TGCGCCAGCAGTGAAGGGACAGGGGGCTACTATGGCTACACCTTC	TRBJ1-2	-	TRBV10-1	TRBD1	15
CASSGGGTGELFF	TGTGCCAGCAGTGGTGGGGGAACCGGGGAGCTGTTTTTT	TRBJ2-2	-	TRBV9	-	13
CASSPRTGSGNTIYF	TGTGCCAGCAGTCCTCGGACAGGCTCTGGAAACACCATATATTTT	TRBJ1-3	-	TRBV6-5	TRBD1	15
CASSLVQGGDNSPLHF	TGCGCCAGCAGCTTGGTACAGGGGGGAGATAATTCACCCCTCCACTTT	TRBJ1-6	-	TRBV5-1	TRBD1	16
CAISDAGPRDRAPSGANVLTF	TGTGCCATCAGTGATGCGGGACCCCGGGACAGGGCTCCCTCTGGGGCCAACGTCCTGACTTTC	TRBJ2-6	-	TRBV10-3	TRBD1	21
CASSAGTGSMEAFF	TGTGCCAGCAGCGCTGGGACAGGGAGTATGGAAGCTTTCTTT	TRBJ1-1	-	TRBV9	TRBD1	14
CASSQAGQGASGANVLTF	TGCGCCAGCAGCCAAGCTGGGCAGGGGGCTTCGGGGGCCAACGTCCTGACTTTC	TRBJ2-6	-	TRBV4-3	TRBD1	18
CASSMDRNQPQHF	TGTGCCAGCTCGATGGATCGCAATCAGCCCCAGCATTTT	TRBJ1-5	-	TRBV18	-	13
CASSSQQGADGYTF	TGTGCCAGCAGCTCGCAACAGGGGGCAGATGGCTACACCTTC	TRBJ1-2	-	TRBV11-2	TRBD1	14
CASSEGGVSYEQYF	TGTGCCAGCAGTGAAGGAGGGGTCTCCTACGAGCAGTACTTC	TRBJ2-7	-	TRBV6-1	-	14
CAYQTGGGISDTQYF	TGTGCCTACCAAACGGGCGGGGGGATTTCAGATACGCAGTATTTT	TRBJ2-3	-	TRBV30	TRBD2	15
CASRDRAPGTEAFF	TGTGCCAGCAGGGACCGGGCCCCGGGCACTGAAGCTTTCTTT	TRBJ1-1	-	TRBV2	-	14
CASSIAGTGSSGNTIYF	TGTGCCAGTAGTATAGCCGGGACAGGAAGCTCTGGAAACACCATATATTTT	TRBJ1-3	-	TRBV19	TRBD1	17
CASSQDAGRRSSYEQYF	TGTGCCAGCAGCCAAGACGCGGGACGGAGGAGTTCCTACGAGCAGTACTTC	TRBJ2-7	-	TRBV3-1/TRBV3-2	-	17
CASSSGPLEWAEAFF	TGTGCCAGCAGTTCAGGTCCCCTCGAGTGGGCTGAAGCTTTCTTT	TRBJ1-1	-	TRBV6-2/TRBV6-3	-	15
CASREGTAQETQYF	TGCGCCAGCAGGGAGGGGACAGCCCAAGAGACCCAGTACTTC	TRBJ2-5	-	TRBV5-1	-	14
CASSPLQGPYNEQFF	TGTGCCAGCAGCCCTTTGCAGGGGCCCTACAATGAGCAGTTCTTC	TRBJ2-1	-	TRBV7-6	-	15
CASSARLAGTDTQYF	TGTGCCAGCAGTGCCCGACTAGCGGGGACAGATACGCAGTATTTT	TRBJ2-3	-	TRBV2	TRBD2	15
CASSHFSGGAFNEQFF	TGTGCCAGCAGCCATTTTAGCGGGGGGGCTTTCAATGAGCAGTTCTTC	TRBJ2-1	-	TRBV3-1/TRBV3-2	TRBD2	16
CASSGSGRWDEQFF	TGTGCCAGCAGCGGGAGCGGGAGATGGGATGAGCAGTTCTTC	TRBJ2-1	-	TRBV9	TRBD2	14
CSASFRTGMGTQYF	TGCAGTGCTAGTTTCAGGACAGGCATGGGGACCCAGTACTTC	TRBJ2-5	-	TRBV20-1	TRBD1	14
CASSIAGTGSYGYTF	TGTGCCAGCAGTATCGCCGGGACAGGAAGCTATGGCTACACCTTC	TRBJ1-2	-	TRBV6-5	TRBD1	15
CASSVGLAGGPWVTDTQYF	TGTGCCAGCAGCGTAGGACTAGCGGGAGGGCCCTGGGTTACAGATACGCAGTATTTT	TRBJ2-3	-	TRBV9	TRBD2	19
CASSPAVAATNEKLFF	TGTGCCAGCTCACCGGCCGTGGCGGCAACTAATGAAAAACTGTTTTTT	TRBJ1-4	-	TRBV18	-	16
CAWSVSSTEAFF	TGTGCCTGGAGTGTATCGAGCACTGAAGCTTTCTTT	TRBJ1-1	-	TRBV30	-	12
CASTLSGRGYTGELFF	TGTGCCAGCACCCTTAGCGGGAGAGGTTACACCGGGGAGCTGTTTTTT	TRBJ2-2	-	TRBV3-1/TRBV3-2	TRBD2	16
CASSLRSEKNIQYF	TGTGCCAGCAGCTTAAGGTCAGAGAAAAACATTCAGTACTTC	TRBJ2-4	once	TRBV5-6	-	14
CAISVPGRGYTF	TGTGCCATCAGTGTACCGGGGCGCGGCTACACCTTC	TRBJ1-2	-	TRBV10-3	-	12
CASSLGDRDKTEAFF	TGTGCCAGCAGCTTGGGAGACAGAGATAAAACCGAAGCTTTCTTT	TRBJ1-1	few	TRBV5-6	-	15